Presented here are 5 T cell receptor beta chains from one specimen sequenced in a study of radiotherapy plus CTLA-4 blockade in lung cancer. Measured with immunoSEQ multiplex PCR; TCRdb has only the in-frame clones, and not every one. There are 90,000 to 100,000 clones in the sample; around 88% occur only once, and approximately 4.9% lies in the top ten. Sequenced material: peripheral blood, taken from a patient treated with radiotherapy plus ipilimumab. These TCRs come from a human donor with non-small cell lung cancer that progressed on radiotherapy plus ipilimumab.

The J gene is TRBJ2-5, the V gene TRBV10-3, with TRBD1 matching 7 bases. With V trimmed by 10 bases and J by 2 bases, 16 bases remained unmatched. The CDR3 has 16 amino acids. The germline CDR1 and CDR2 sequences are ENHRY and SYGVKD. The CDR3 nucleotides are TGTGCCACCAGGACAGGACTCGGCAAGAATCAAGAGACCCAGTACTTC. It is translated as CATRTGLGKNQETQYF.

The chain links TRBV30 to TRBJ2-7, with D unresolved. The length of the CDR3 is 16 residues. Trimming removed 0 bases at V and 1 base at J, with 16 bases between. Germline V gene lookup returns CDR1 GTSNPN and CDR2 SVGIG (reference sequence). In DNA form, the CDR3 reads TGTGCCTGGAGTGTCGGGCCCATGTTCGTGTCCTACGAGCAGTACTTC. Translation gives CAWSVGPMFVSYEQYF.

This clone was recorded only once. DNA of the CDR3: TGCGCCAGCGGCGGACAGGGGGCGGCCGAGCAGTACTTC. It codes for CASGGQGAAEQYF. J is TRBJ2-7 and V is TRBV5-1; 11 bases match TRBD1. The junction had 6 bases not matched to a gene; V was cut back by 7 bases and J by 6 bases. Germline values: CDR1 SGHRS, CDR2 YFSETQ. The CDR3 runs 13 residues.

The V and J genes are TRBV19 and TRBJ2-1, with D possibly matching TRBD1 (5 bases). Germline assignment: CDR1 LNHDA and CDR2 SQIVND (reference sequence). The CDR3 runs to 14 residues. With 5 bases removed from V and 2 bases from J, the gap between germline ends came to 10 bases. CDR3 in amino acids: CASSGQGAYNEQFF. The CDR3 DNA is TGTGCCAGTAGTGGGCAGGGCGCCTACAATGAGCAGTTCTTC.

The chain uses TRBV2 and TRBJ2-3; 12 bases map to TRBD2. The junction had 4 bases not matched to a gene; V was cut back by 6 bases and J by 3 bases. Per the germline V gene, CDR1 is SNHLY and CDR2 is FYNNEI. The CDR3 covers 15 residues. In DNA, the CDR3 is TGTGCCAGCAGCAGGACTAGCGGGATAACAGATACGCAGTATTTT. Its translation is CASSRTSGITDTQYF. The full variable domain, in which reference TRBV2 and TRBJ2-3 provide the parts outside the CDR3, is EPEVTQTPSHQVTQMGQEVILRCVPISNHLYFYWYRQILGQKVEFLVSFYNNEISEKSEIFDDQFSVERPDGSNFTLKIRSTKLEDSAMYFCASSRTSGITDTQYFGPGTRLTVL.